This TCR beta chain was sequenced for a study of identical twins. Study-wide results and limits: Memory repertoires lacked the insertion deficit that abundant cord blood beta clonotypes showed. There is a chance that invariant MAIT and iNKT cells partially muddied zero-insertion analyses.

The CDR3 sequence is 16 residues long. CDR1 is SEHNR and CDR2 is FQNEAQ in the germline V gene (reference sequence). The V and J ends lost 2 bases and 11 bases respectively, with 22 bases between them. This clonotype came up a few times. As yet, its antigen is unknown. The authors used template switching to add a universal primer site and gave cDNA unique molecular identifiers. TCRdb used MiXCR to reprocess the 5' RACE reads, holding one entry per CDR3 protein. The data hold about 340,000 distinct CDR3 sequences, with roughly 12% observed a single time. A further study also used this sample, focusing on yellow fever vaccine responses in identical twins.

The V and J genes are TRBV7-9 and TRBJ2-1, with D perhaps matching TRBD2 (6 bases). This TCR came from a woman aged 18-29 years in good health. The sequencing sample was made of CD8+ T cells sorted from blood. The CDR3 loop is CASSLSQRGGNEKQFF. DNA for the CDR3: TGTGCCAGCAGCTTATCCCAACGGGGAGGAAATGAAAAGCAGTTCTTC.